The 25 T cell receptor beta chains below all came from one sample that was sequenced in a study of T cells in women clearing cervical HPV infection. Produced via immunoSEQ multiplex PCR; TCRdb's table is partial and in-frame only. This listing includes around 18,000 clones. Input material: blood buffy coat. The receptors originated from a woman aged 18-69 years with a cervical HPV16 infection that either progressed to CIN3+ or cleared (not recorded which).

CDR3 region: CSVRVQVSGNTIYF. The sequenced CDR3 bases are TGCAGCGTGCGTGTCCAGGTCTCTGGAAACACC. The V call is TRBV29-1, the J call TRBJ1-3; D unclear. The read comes to an end 3 residues before the CDR3 does, leaving the germline J gene to fill in the end. The V end was cut by 6 bases, the J end by 0 bases, with 12 bases between. Germline V lookup: CDR1 SQVTM, CDR2 ANQGSEA. The CDR3 has 14 amino acids.

As to this clone: Read sequence stops 3 residues before the CDR3 end, and the germline J gene provides the missing end. The chain has TRBV29-1 and TRBJ2-6; 10 positions agree with TRBD2. J lost 0 bases, V lost 5 bases, and 1 base had no gene match. Germline lookup yields CDR1 SQVTM and CDR2 ANQGSEA. The CDR3 loop spans 15 amino acids. The CDR3 sequence: CSVTSGDSGANVLTF. Incomplete CDR3 DNA: TGCAGCGTTACTAGCGGGGACTCTGGGGCCAACGTC. The full variable domain, its missing parts supplied by reference TRBV29-1 and TRBJ2-6, is SAVISQKPSRDICQRGTSLTIQCQVDSQVTMMFWYRQQPGQSLTLIATANQGSEATYESGFVIDKFPISRPNLTFSTLTVSNMSPEDSSIYLCSVTSGDSGANVLTFGAGSRLTVL.

Comment on this clone: The read falls 3 residues short of the CDR3 end, and the missing part is taken from the germline J gene. This chain uses TRBV19 with TRBJ1-2; 8 nucleotides agree with TRBD1. The germline gives CDR1 LNHDA, CDR2 SQIVND (reference sequence). This CDR3 is 16 amino acids long. J gave up 1 base and V 6 bases, and 10 bases lay outside the gene matches. CDR3 loop: CASSPLGTGINYGYTF. CDR3 DNA (partial): TGTGCCAGTAGCCCGCTCGGGACAGGCATTAACTATGGC.

On this clone itself: The read ends 3 residues early relative to the CDR3; the germline J gene fills the gap. The rearrangement joins TRBV10-3 to TRBJ1-5, with 7 nucleotides matching TRBD1. The CDR3 spans 13 residues. V gave up 6 bases and J gave up 5 bases; unmatched junction bases: 4. Germline V gives CDR1 ENHRY, CDR2 SYGVKD. Partial CDR3 DNA: TGTGCCATCAGAGGACAGGCAGATCAGCCC. This gives the protein CAIRGQADQP. The complete CDR3 protein is CAIRGQADQPQHF.

Concerning this clone itself: The read stops 3 residues short of the end of the CDR3; the missing end is completed from the germline J gene. The chain joins TRBV7-2 to TRBJ1-5; D is unclear. From germline, CDR1 is SGHTA and CDR2 FQGNSA. This CDR3 comprises 12 residues. V was shortened by 0 bases and J by 7 bases, with 4 bases between the two germline ends. CDR3 amino acids: CASSLAGQPQHF. CDR3 DNA, as far as it was read: TGTGCCAGCAGCTTAGCAGGGCAGCCC.

Concerning this clone itself: One end of the junction varies from germline; a read error may be responsible. The read halts 3 residues ahead of the CDR3 end, with the missing end drawn from the germline J gene. This chain joins TRBV5-1 and TRBJ2-3; TRBD2 agrees at 9 bases. Germline V gene data show CDR1 as SGHRS and CDR2 as YFSETQ. The CDR3 runs 14 residues. This CDR3 is CASRFGTSTDTQYF. The part of the CDR3 DNA that was read is TGCGCCAGCAGGTTCGGGACTAGCACCGATACG. Based on the CDR3 plus reference TRBV5-1 and TRBJ2-3, the full variable domain is KAGVTQTPRYLIKTRGQQVTLSCSPISGHRSVSWYQQTPGQGLQFLFEYFSETQRNKGNFPGRFSGRQFSNSRSEMNVSTLELGDSALYLCASRFGTSTDTQYFGPGTRLTVL.

A note on this clone: A read error may produce the germline difference seen at one junction end. CDR3: CSARASRDTFFYGYTF. The DNA read from the CDR3 is TGCAGTGCGAGAGCCAGCCGGGACACCTTTTTCTATGGC. This chain uses TRBV20-1 with TRBJ1-2, with D tentatively TRBD1 (6 bases). The sequence runs out 3 residues before the end of the CDR3; the remainder is reconstructed from the germline J gene. This CDR3 is 16 amino acids long. Germline V gene sequence: CDR1 DFQATT, CDR2 SNEGSKA (reference sequence).

As for this clone: The read ends 3 residues early relative to the CDR3; the germline J gene fills the gap. The rearrangement uses TRBV20-1 and TRBJ1-4, with 7 bases that match TRBD1. Per germline, CDR1 DFQATT and CDR2 SNEGSKA (reference sequence). V was clipped by 1 base and J by 0 bases; unmatched bases: 17. The CDR3 contains 20 residues. CDR3 DNA (partial): TGCAGTGCTAGAGGTACCGGGACAGAAACATCGTCGGCAACTAATGAAAAA. This encodes CSARGTGTETSSATNEK. The CDR3 reads in full as CSARGTGTETSSATNEKLFF.

In regard to this clone: One end of the junction varies from germline; a read error may be responsible. Read sequence stops 3 residues before the CDR3 end, and the germline J gene provides the missing end. The chain employs TRBV5-4 and TRBJ1-4, with a tentative D call TRBD1 (6 bases). CDR1 and CDR2 from the germline V gene are SGHNT and YYREEE (reference sequence). CDR3 length: 14 residues. Incomplete CDR3 DNA: TGTGCCGGCAGCTTACAGGGTCGGGATGAAAAA. Its translation is CAGSLQGRDEK. From start to end, the CDR3 is CAGSLQGRDEKLFF.

CDR3 DNA, as far as it was read: TGTGCCATTCAGAGCGGGGGGAACACCGGGGAG. Protein: CAIQSGGNTGE. The complete CDR3 protein is CAIQSGGNTGELFF. The chain links TRBV2 to TRBJ2-2, with TRBD2 matching over 8 bases. The CDR3 extends 3 residues past the end of the read, so its final part is completed from the germline J gene. Germline V gene sequence: CDR1 SNHLY, CDR2 FYNNEI. There are 14 residues in the CDR3. Unmatched junction bases numbered 5, after V lost 10 bases and J lost 1 base.

In the case of this clone: The read falls 3 residues short of the CDR3 end, and the missing part is taken from the germline J gene. The V call is TRBV7-9, the J call TRBJ2-5; 8 bases are shared with TRBD1. The CDR3 is made up of 14 amino acids. Germline lookup yields CDR1 SEHNR and CDR2 FQNEAQ (reference sequence). Unmatched junction bases numbered 4, after V lost 5 bases and J lost 2 bases. CDR3 DNA (partial): TGTGCCAGCAGCCCCGGACAGGGTCAAGAGACC. Its translation is CASSPGQGQET. The whole CDR3 is CASSPGQGQETQYF.

About this clone itself: Sequencing ends 3 residues short of the CDR3 end; the germline J gene provides the rest. The chain is built from TRBV2 and TRBJ2-1; D gene uncertain. Looked up from germline, CDR1 is SNHLY and CDR2 is FYNNEI. The CDR3 length is 15 residues. V was pared by 2 bases and J by 0 bases, with 8 bases between. CDR3 loop: CASSEQASSYNEQFF. CDR3 DNA (partial): TGTGCCAGCAGTGAACAGGCGAGCTCCTACAATGAG.

Concerning this clone itself: The CDR3 end is not reached by the read, which stops 3 residues before it; the germline J gene fills it in. V is TRBV7-9 and J is TRBJ1-2; TRBD1 is a possible D gene (6 bases). This CDR3 spans 14 amino acids. V was pared by 1 base and J by 3 bases, with 9 bases between. Germline values: CDR1 SEHNR, CDR2 FQNEAQ (reference sequence). The CDR3 loop is CASSLGGGDYGYTF. CDR3 bases read: TGTGCCAGCAGCTTAGGAGGGGGAGACTATGGC.

For this clone: The observed sequence ends 3 residues before the CDR3 terminus, with the missing tail filled in from the germline J gene. The J gene is TRBJ2-5, the V gene TRBV12-3 or TRBV12-4; 7 bases match TRBD1. CDR3 length: 14 amino acids. The V and J ends lost 5 bases and 5 bases, in that order; junction bases with no gene match: 8. The CDR3 bases that were read are TGTGCCAGCAGTCAATGGGACAGAGGGGAGACC. Translation: CASSQWDRGET. The whole CDR3 is CASSQWDRGETQYF.

Points on this clone: The read gets to within 3 residues of the CDR3 end, and the germline J gene fills in the rest. The rearrangement joins TRBV6-2 or TRBV6-3 to TRBJ1-6; unclear D gene. Germline values: CDR1 MNHEY, CDR2 SVGEGT. CDR3 size: 14 residues. V was cut by 4 bases and J by 4 bases, with 8 bases left in between. CDR3 DNA (partial): TGTGCCAGCAGTTCGACAACTTATAATTCACCC. Translation gives CASSSTTYNSP. The CDR3 in full is CASSSTTYNSPLHF.

A word on this clone: The read falls 3 residues short of the CDR3 end, and the missing part is taken from the germline J gene. The rearrangement joins TRBV5-5 to TRBJ1-5, with a tentative D call TRBD1 (6 bases). Germline V lookup: CDR1 SGHKS, CDR2 YYEKEE (reference sequence). The CDR3 length is 14 residues. Deletions cut 0 bases from V and 8 bases from J, with 12 bases between. The CDR3 reads CASSLEQGVEPQHF. The CDR3 bases that were read are TGTGCCAGCAGCTTGGAACAGGGAGTGGAGCCC.

Turning to this clone: The sequenced fragment ends 3 residues before the CDR3 boundary, so the rest is inferred from the germline J gene. This chain links TRBV7-9 with TRBJ2-4; a possible D gene is TRBD1 (6 bases). The CDR3 is 14 residues long. Trimming removed 10 bases at V and 0 bases at J, with 13 bases between. Germline V gene sequence: CDR1 SEHNR, CDR2 FQNEAQ (reference sequence). The CDR3 DNA, read in part, is TGTGCCACCGGACAGTCCATAGCCAAAAACATT. It codes for CATGQSIAKNI. The full CDR3 protein reads CATGQSIAKNIQYF.

In the case of this clone: The observed sequence ends 3 residues before the CDR3 terminus, with the missing tail filled in from the germline J gene. This chain links TRBV5-1 with TRBJ1-6; tentative D call: TRBD1 (6 bases). This CDR3 has 15 amino acids. Trimming removed 1 base at V and 7 bases at J, with 12 bases between. Germline V CDR1 and CDR2: SGHRS, YFSETQ. The sequenced CDR3 bases are TGCGCCAGCAGCTTGCGTGGACAGTCAAATTCACCC. Encoded protein: CASSLRGQSNSP. The CDR3 as a whole reads CASSLRGQSNSPLHF.

A word on this clone: The CDR3 end falls 3 residues outside the read, so it is completed with the germline J gene. The rearrangement uses TRBV19 and TRBJ1-6; 9 bases map to TRBD1. V was pared by 5 bases and J by 3 bases, with 8 bases of the junction left unmatched. Germline assignment: CDR1 LNHDA and CDR2 SQIVND (reference sequence). The CDR3 runs 17 residues. CDR3 sequence reads: CASSHTRTGDYNSPLHF. CDR3 DNA (partial): TGTGCCAGTAGTCACACCCGGACAGGGGACTATAATTCACCC.

Points on this clone: The read ends 3 residues before the CDR3 terminus; that terminus is restored from the germline J gene. This chain links TRBV28 with TRBJ2-1; D is possibly TRBD1 (6 bases). Germline loops: CDR1 MDHEN, CDR2 SYDVKM. CDR3 length equals 15 residues. V shed 2 bases and J shed 3 bases, with 11 bases lying between them. The chain's CDR3 is CASSLSGQYYNEQFF. CDR3 DNA (partial): TGTGCCAGCAGTTTAAGTGGACAGTACTACAATGAG.

Notes on this clone: The read ends 3 residues shy of where the CDR3 ends; the end is completed using the germline J gene. The genes are TRBV5-1 and TRBJ2-3, with TRBD2 matching 14 bases. This CDR3 is 14 amino acids long. Looked up from germline, CDR1 is SGHRS and CDR2 is YFSETQ. The J segment lost 6 bases and the V segment lost 5 bases, leaving 2 bases of the junction unmatched. The CDR3 bases that were read are TGCGCCAGCAGGACTAGCGGGGGGGAGGATACG. Its translation: CASRTSGGEDT. The full CDR3 reads CASRTSGGEDTQYF.

For this clone: Read data end 3 residues before the CDR3 end; the end is taken from the germline J gene. The rearrangement links TRBV19 to TRBJ1-6; D call uncertain. Germline assignment: CDR1 LNHDA and CDR2 SQIVND (reference sequence). Trimming took off 9 bases at V and 10 bases at J, with 22 bases between the two ends. CDR3 length: 15 amino acids. The covered CDR3 bases are TGTGCCAGCCACGCCCAGGCTAACGTCGGCTCACCC. The encoded protein is CASHAQANVGSP. The full CDR3 sequence reads CASHAQANVGSPLHF.

Details on this clone: The read comes to an end 3 residues before the CDR3 does, leaving the germline J gene to fill in the end. V and J are TRBV5-1 and TRBJ1-1; no reliable D call. V shed 1 base and J shed 1 base, with 8 bases lying between them. Germline V gene sequence: CDR1 SGHRS, CDR2 YFSETQ. The CDR3 totals 14 residues. The part of the CDR3 DNA that was read is TGCGCCAGCAGCTTGCAGGATGAGAACACTGAA. This gives the protein CASSLQDENTE. From start to end, the CDR3 is CASSLQDENTEAFF. The entire variable domain, with the rest obtained from reference TRBV5-1 and TRBJ1-1, is as follows: KAGVTQTPRYLIKTRGQQVTLSCSPISGHRSVSWYQQTPGQGLQFLFEYFSETQRNKGNFPGRFSGRQFSNSRSEMNVSTLELGDSALYLCASSLQDENTEAFFGQGTRLTVV.

CDR3 region: CASSEGGYQPQHF. CDR3 DNA (partial): TGTGCCAGCAGTGAAGGAGGCTATCAGCCC. The chain employs TRBV6-1 and TRBJ1-5; no reliable D call. The read is 3 residues too short to cover the CDR3 end, so that end is filled in from the germline J gene. Germline V gene sequence: CDR1 MNHNS, CDR2 SASEGT. V was shortened by 1 base and J by 5 bases, with 6 bases between the two germline ends. The CDR3 extends over 13 amino acids.

The CDR3 is CAATTQGNSYEQYF. The sequenced part of the CDR3 DNA is TGTGCCGCCACTACCCAGGGGAACTCCTACGAG. This chain connects TRBV5-6 to TRBJ2-7, with D perhaps TRBD1 (6 bases). Sequencing ends 3 residues short of the CDR3 end; the germline J gene provides the rest. The V end lost 10 bases, the J end lost 0 bases, and 17 bases lay between the germline ends. Germline-derived CDR1 and CDR2 are SGHDT and YYEEEE. The CDR3 runs 14 residues.